These 2 T cell receptor beta chains share one sample of origin, sequenced in a study of Graves' ophthalmopathy and Graves' hyperthyroidism. As the template, RNA transcripts were used to amplify TCR beta CDR3 regions. An opening RT-PCR round employed HTBI primers and preceded a second-round multiplex PCR. TCRdb reanalysed the multiplex PCR reads using MiXCR and keeps one entry per CDR3 protein. The table includes 200,000 to 250,000 distinct CDR3 sequences, roughly 21% detected once. The sequencing sample was made of peripheral blood. The receptors shown here come from a woman aged 45-65 years with Graves' ophthalmopathy.

This clonotype was picked up a small number of times. The rearrangement joins TRBV18 to TRBJ1-1; D possibly corresponds to TRBD1 (6 bases). Trimming shortened V by 5 bases and J by 3 bases, and 16 bases separated the two germline ends. Germline lookup yields CDR1 KGHSH and CDR2 LQKENI. CDR3 size: 15 residues. The CDR3 region is CASSVRRTEDTEAFF. The CDR3 coding sequence is TGTGCCAGCTCAGTTCGAAGGACAGAGGACACTGAAGCTTTCTTT. The whole variable domain, filled in from reference TRBV18 and TRBJ1-1, reads NAGVMQNPRHLVRRRGQEARLRCSPMKGHSHVYWYRQLPEEGLKFMVYLQKENIIDESGMPKERFSAEFPKEGPSILRIQQVVRGDSAAYFCASSVRRTEDTEAFFGQGTRLTVV.

The V and J genes are TRBV2 and TRBJ2-7; D may be TRBD1 (6 bases). This CDR3 has 14 residues. V was clipped by 8 bases and J by 6 bases, with 20 bases between them. Germline CDR1 and CDR2: SNHLY and FYNNEI. The CDR3 region has the DNA TGTGCCAGCCAAGGGGGAGCTATCGGGCTCGAGCAGTACTTC. This translates into CASQGGAIGLEQYF.